This note documents a single T cell receptor beta chain sequence. Its specificity is not known. The germline V gene encodes CDR1 MNHEY and CDR2 SVGAGI. V lost 6 bases to trimming and J lost 2 bases; unmatched junction nucleotides: 6. The CDR3 is 14 amino acids. This entry belongs to a study of cytomegalovirus exposure and HLA in healthy donors. Study-level points and caveats: Association of 16,951 TCR beta sequences with HLA alleles was found at 0.05 false discovery rate in a later analysis. Earlier findings revealed that most TCR beta V segments proved productive either about 90% or about 30% of the time.

Vbeta (60) and Jbeta (13) primers were used in the PCR. Libraries were prepared by immunoSEQ multiplex PCR; TCRdb keeps only in-frame clonotypes and omits some of them. The sample records 100,000 to 150,000 clones, approximately 74% being singletons. Sequenced material: PBMCs. The receptor comes from a male donor in good health and CMV-seronegative. This chain links TRBV6-5 with TRBJ2-7, with 8 bases fitting TRBD2. In nucleotides, the CDR3 is TGTGCCAGCAGCGGGAGGGACAAGGCCTACGAGCAGTACTTC. Its protein product is CASSGRDKAYEQYF.